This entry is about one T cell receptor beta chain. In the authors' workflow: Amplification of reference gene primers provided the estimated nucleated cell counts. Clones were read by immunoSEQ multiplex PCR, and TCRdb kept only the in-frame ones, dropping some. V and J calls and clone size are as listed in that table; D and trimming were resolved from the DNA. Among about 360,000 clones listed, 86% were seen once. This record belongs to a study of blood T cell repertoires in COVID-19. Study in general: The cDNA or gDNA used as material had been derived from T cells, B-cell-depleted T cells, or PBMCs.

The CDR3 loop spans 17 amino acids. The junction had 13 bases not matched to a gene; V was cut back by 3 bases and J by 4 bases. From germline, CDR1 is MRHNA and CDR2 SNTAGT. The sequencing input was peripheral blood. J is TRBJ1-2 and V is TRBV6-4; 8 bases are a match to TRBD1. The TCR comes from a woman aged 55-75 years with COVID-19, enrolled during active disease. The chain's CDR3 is CASSEFFPGTGTYGYTF. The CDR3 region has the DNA TGTGCCAGCAGTGAATTCTTCCCCGGGACAGGTACCTATGGCTACACCTTC.